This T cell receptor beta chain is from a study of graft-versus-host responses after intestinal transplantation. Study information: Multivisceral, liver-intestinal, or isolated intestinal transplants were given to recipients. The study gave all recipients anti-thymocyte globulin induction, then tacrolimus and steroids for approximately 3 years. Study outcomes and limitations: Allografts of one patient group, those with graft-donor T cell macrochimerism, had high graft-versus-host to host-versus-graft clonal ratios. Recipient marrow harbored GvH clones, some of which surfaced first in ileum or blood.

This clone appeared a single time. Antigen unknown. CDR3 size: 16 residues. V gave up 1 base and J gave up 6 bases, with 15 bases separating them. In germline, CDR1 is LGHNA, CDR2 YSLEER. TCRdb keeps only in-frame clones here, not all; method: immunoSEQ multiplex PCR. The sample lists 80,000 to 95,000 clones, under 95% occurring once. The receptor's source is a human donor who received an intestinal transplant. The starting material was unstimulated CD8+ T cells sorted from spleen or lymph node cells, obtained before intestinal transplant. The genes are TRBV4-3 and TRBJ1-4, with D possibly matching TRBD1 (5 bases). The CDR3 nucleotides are TGCGCCAGCAGCCAAGCGGTGGCTGCGACAGATGAAAAACTGTTTTTT. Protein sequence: CASSQAVAATDEKLFF.